By sample fraction, the clone carrying this T cell receptor beta chain is medium-sized (0.01 to 0.1%). A modified ARM-PCR protocol with three rounds of nested PCR amplified TCRbeta. TCRdb redid the calling of the multiplex PCR reads with MiXCR, one entry per CDR3 protein. The sample comprises 65,000 to 95,000 distinct CDR3 sequences, 75% to 90% of which are singletons, and less than 15% rests with the top ten. The data are from a study of tumor and adjacent non-tumor tissue in lung cancer. In the study overall: Each sample yielded some 4 million productive TCRbeta reads on average.

This CDR3 is built from 15 residues. The V gene lost 1 base and the J gene lost 1 base, with 11 bases spanning the gap. The V gene's germline CDR1 is SGHAT and CDR2 FQNNGV. No cell sorting was done before RNA was extracted from the tissue. The clonotype originates from a woman aged 45-60 years with non-small cell lung cancer. This chain joins TRBV11-2 and TRBJ2-7; no firm D call. The specimen was lung tumor tissue. The DNA for the CDR3 is TGTGCCAGCAGCTTAGCGGTGGGCCCGTCCTACGAGCAGTACTTC. This sequence encodes CASSLAVGPSYEQYF.